This T cell receptor beta chain emerged from a study of T-cell reconstitution after alpha-beta-depleted transplantation in children. Unique molecular identifiers were built into the TCRbeta library. In TCRdb, the PCR reads were re-called with MiXCR into one record per CDR3 protein. The data contain more than 550,000 distinct CDR3 sequences, under 12% of them seen just once; the ten biggest clones take up less than 5%. This clonotype was counted many times. Trimming cost V 5 bases and J 8 bases, with 12 bases left between them. This CDR3 region has 12 residues. Germline loops: CDR1 MNHEY, CDR2 SMNVEV (reference sequence).

The rearrangement joins TRBV27 to TRBJ1-2; weak D call: TRBD1 (6 bases). The TCR was taken from a human donor who donated a stem cell graft to a child with acute myeloid leukemia. Sequenced here: PBMCs from the stem cell graft donor, sampled from the stem cell graft. The CDR3 region is CASSPAGDGYTF. CDR3 DNA: TGTGCCAGCAGTCCGGCAGGGGACGGCTACACCTTC.